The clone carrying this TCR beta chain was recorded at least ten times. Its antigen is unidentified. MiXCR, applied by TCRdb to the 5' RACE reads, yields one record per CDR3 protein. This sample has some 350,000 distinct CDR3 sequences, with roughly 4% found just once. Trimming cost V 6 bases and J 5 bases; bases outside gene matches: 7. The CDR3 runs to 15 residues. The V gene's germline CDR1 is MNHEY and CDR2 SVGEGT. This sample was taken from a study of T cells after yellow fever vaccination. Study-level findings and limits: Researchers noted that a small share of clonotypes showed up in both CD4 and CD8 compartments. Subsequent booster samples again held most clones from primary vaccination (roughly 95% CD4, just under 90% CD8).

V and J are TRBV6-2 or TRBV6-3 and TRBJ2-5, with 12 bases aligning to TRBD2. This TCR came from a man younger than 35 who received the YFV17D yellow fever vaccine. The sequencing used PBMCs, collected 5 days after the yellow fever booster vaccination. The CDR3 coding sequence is TGTGCCAGCAGCCGCCGACTAGCGGGGGTGGAGACCCAGTACTTC. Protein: CASSRRLAGVETQYF.